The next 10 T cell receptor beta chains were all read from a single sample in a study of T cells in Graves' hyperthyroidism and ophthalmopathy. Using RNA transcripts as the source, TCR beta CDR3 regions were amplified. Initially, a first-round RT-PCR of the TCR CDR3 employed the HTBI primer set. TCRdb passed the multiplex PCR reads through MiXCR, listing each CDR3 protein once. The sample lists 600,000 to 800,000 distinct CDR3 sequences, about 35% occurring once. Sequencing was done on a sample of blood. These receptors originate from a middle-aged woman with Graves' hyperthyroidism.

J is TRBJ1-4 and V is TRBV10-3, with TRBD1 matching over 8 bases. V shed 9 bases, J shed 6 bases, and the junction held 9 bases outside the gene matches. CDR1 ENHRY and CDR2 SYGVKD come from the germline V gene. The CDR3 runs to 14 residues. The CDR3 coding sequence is TGTGCCATTAGAGCCGGGACAGGTCATGAAAAACTGTTTTTT. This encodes CAIRAGTGHEKLFF.

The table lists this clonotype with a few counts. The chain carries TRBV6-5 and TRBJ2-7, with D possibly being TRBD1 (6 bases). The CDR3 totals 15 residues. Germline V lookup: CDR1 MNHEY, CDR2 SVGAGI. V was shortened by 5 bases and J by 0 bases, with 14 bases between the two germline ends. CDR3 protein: CASSIQGPYSYEQYF. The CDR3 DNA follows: TGTGCCAGCAGTATACAGGGTCCCTACTCCTACGAGCAGTACTTC.

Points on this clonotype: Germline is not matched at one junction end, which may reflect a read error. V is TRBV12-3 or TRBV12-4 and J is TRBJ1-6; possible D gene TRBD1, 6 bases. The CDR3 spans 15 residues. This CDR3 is CAGRGGLLHNSPLHF. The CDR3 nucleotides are TGTGCCGGCAGAGGGGGGCTCCTACATAATTCACCCCTCCACTTT.

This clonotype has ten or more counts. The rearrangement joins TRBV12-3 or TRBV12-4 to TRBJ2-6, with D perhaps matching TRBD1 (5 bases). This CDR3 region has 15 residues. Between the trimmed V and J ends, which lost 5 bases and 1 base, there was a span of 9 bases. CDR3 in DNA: TGTGCCAGCAGTCCCCGACAGTCTGGGGCCAACGTCCTGACTTTC. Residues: CASSPRQSGANVLTF.

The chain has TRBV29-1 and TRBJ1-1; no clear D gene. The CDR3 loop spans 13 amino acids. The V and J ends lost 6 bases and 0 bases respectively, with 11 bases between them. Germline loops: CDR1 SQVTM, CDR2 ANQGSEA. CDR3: CSVGPGMNTEAFF. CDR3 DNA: TGCAGCGTAGGGCCGGGCATGAACACTGAAGCTTTCTTT.

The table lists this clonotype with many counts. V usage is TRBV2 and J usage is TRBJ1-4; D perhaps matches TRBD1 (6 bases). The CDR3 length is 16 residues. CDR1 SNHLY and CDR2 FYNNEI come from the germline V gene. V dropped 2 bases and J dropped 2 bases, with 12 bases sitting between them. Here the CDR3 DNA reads TGTGCCAGCAGTGAACAGGGGACGTCGACTAATGAAAAACTGTTTTTT. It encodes CASSEQGTSTNEKLFF.

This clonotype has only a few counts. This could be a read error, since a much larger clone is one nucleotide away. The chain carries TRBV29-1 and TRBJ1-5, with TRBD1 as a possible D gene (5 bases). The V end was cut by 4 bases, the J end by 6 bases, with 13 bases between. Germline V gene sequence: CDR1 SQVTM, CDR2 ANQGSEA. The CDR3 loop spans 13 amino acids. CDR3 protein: CSVVSREGQPQHF. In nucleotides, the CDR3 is TGCAGCGTTGTTTCCAGGGAGGGTCAGCCCCAGCATTTT.

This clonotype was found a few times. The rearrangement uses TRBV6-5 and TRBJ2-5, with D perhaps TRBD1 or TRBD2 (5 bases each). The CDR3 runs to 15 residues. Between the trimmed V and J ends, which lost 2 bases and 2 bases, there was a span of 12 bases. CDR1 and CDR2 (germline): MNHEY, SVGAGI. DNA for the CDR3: TGTGCCAGCAGTTACGTGAGGGGATATCAAGAGACCCAGTACTTC. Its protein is CASSYVRGYQETQYF.

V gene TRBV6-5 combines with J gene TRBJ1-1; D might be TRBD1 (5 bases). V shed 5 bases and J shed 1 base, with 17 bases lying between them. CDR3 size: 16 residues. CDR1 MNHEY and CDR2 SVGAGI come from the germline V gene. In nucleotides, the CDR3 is TGTGCCAGCAGTGAATTCCCCGGGACGGAGAACACTGAAGCTTTCTTT. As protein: CASSEFPGTENTEAFF.

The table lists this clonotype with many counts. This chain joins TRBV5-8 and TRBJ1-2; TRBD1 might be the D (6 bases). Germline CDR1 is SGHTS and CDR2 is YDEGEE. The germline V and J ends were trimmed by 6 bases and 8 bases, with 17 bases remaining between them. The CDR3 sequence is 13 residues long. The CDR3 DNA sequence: TGTGCCAGCACCCGGACGGGGGCGAAAGGCTACACCTTC. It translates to CASTRTGAKGYTF.